The 25 T cell receptor beta chains below all came from one sample that was sequenced in a study of T-cell memory formation after mild COVID-19. TCRdb passed the 5' RACE reads through MiXCR, listing each CDR3 protein once. The sample has roughly 100,000 distinct CDR3 sequences, about 15% seen once; the top ten hold 25% to 30%. Sequencing was done on a sample of PBMCs or a T cell subset sorted from them (not recorded which). The receptors come from an adult woman who had mild COVID-19 (a few samples of this study predate the infection). Cell type and time point are not known.

This clonotype was seen a few times. This rearrangement joins TRBV19 to TRBJ1-1, with D maybe TRBD1 (5 bases). The CDR3 loop spans 16 amino acids. V lost 1 base, J lost 3 bases, and 15 bases lay in between. Germline V lookup: CDR1 LNHDA, CDR2 SQIVND (reference sequence). CDR3 nucleotide sequence: TGTGCCAGTAGTATAGCCCCTCCGGGGGGACACACTGAAGCTTTCTTT. It translates to CASSIAPPGGHTEAFF.

In its sample, this clonotype was seen a few times. The chain uses TRBV12-3 or TRBV12-4 and TRBJ1-1; the match to TRBD1 covers 8 bases. The CDR3 covers 14 residues. J lost 4 bases, V lost 4 bases, and 5 bases had no gene match. Here the CDR3 DNA reads TGTGCCAGCAGTTACAGGGGGGGAGGCACTGAAGCTTTCTTT. This encodes CASSYRGGGTEAFF.

This clonotype has more than one count but fewer than ten. The chain combines TRBV6-4 with TRBJ2-1; D could derive from TRBD1 or TRBD2 (5 bases each). In germline, CDR1 is MRHNA, CDR2 SNTAGT. The CDR3 length is 13 residues. V was shortened by 5 bases and J by 8 bases, with 13 bases between the two germline ends. The chain's CDR3 is CASSRGAIDEQFF. The CDR3 coding sequence is TGTGCCAGCAGTAGAGGGGCGATCGATGAGCAGTTCTTC.

There are a few counts of this clonotype. The chain joins TRBV5-6 to TRBJ2-3; D is undetermined. Germline V gene sequence: CDR1 SGHDT, CDR2 YYEEEE. CDR3 size: 15 residues. V was trimmed by 2 bases and J by 0 bases, leaving 10 bases between them. CDR3: CASSFHTSSTDTQYF. DNA of the CDR3: TGTGCCAGCAGCTTTCACACGAGCAGCACAGATACGCAGTATTTT.

In this sample, this clonotype turned up a few times. The gene calls are TRBV4-2 and TRBJ2-3; 11 bases align to TRBD2. The CDR3 extends over 17 amino acids. Germline V CDR1 and CDR2: LGHNA, YNFKEQ. Unmatched junction bases numbered 8, after V lost 4 bases and J lost 2 bases. The CDR3: CASSPQGSGGATDTQYF. The CDR3 DNA sequence: TGTGCCAGCAGCCCCCAAGGTAGCGGGGGGGCCACAGATACGCAGTATTTT.

This clonotype is judged medium-sized. The chain joins TRBV14 to TRBJ1-1; possible D gene TRBD1, 6 bases. V was cut by 2 bases and J by 5 bases, with 12 bases left in between. The CDR3 length is 14 residues. Germline V gene lookup returns CDR1 SGHDN and CDR2 FVKESK. CDR3 region: CASSQRGGQTEAFF. The CDR3 coding sequence is TGTGCCAGCAGCCAACGGGGGGGGCAAACTGAAGCTTTCTTT.

This CDR3 reads CSVIRTGGVEQYF. CDR3 coding DNA: TGCAGCGTTATAAGGACAGGGGGCGTCGAGCAGTACTTC. The genes are TRBV29-1 and TRBJ2-7; 11 bases match TRBD1. V was pared by 5 bases and J by 6 bases, with 6 bases of the junction left unmatched. Germline CDR1 reads SQVTM; CDR2 reads ANQGSEA. The CDR3 has 13 residues.

This clonotype has only a few counts. V usage is TRBV18 and J usage is TRBJ2-1; TRBD1 might be the D (5 bases). V was clipped by 6 bases and J by 8 bases, with 23 bases between them. This CDR3 is built from 16 residues. Germline loops: CDR1 KGHSH, CDR2 LQKENI. CDR3 sequence reads: CASSHSWGIIQDEQFF. The CDR3 coding sequence is TGTGCCAGCTCCCACTCCTGGGGCATCATTCAGGATGAGCAGTTCTTC.

The V call is TRBV24-1, the J call TRBJ2-3; D possibly matches TRBD1 or TRBD2 (5 bases each). Trimming cost V 8 bases and J 0 bases, with 8 bases left between them. Germline lookup yields CDR1 KGHDR and CDR2 SFDVKD. This CDR3 comprises 13 residues. CDR3 nucleotides: TGTGCCACCACCCGGGACAGCACAGATACGCAGTATTTT. Translated: CATTRDSTDTQYF.

This chain links TRBV7-9 with TRBJ2-3; D is unresolved. Per the germline V gene, CDR1 is SEHNR and CDR2 is FQNEAQ (reference sequence). Trimming pared 5 bases from V and 5 bases from J, leaving 8 bases between. CDR3 length: 12 amino acids. CDR3 in DNA: TGTGCCAGCAGCCTTATGAAAGATACGCAGTATTTT. Translating it yields CASSLMKDTQYF.

The V call is TRBV11-2, the J call TRBJ2-5, with 15 nucleotides matching TRBD2. The CDR3 loop spans 19 amino acids. The J segment lost 2 bases and the V segment lost 5 bases, leaving 12 bases of the junction unmatched. Germline CDR1 SGHAT, CDR2 FQNNGV. CDR3 in amino acids: CASSIPGLAGGYPQETQYF. The CDR3 DNA follows: TGTGCCAGCAGCATACCGGGACTAGCGGGGGGCTACCCGCAAGAGACCCAGTACTTC.

This clonotype has only a few counts. This chain connects TRBV3-1 to TRBJ2-3; weak D call: TRBD2 (6 bases). Trimming removed 0 bases at V and 3 bases at J, with 13 bases between. The CDR3 has 16 amino acids. Germline assignment: CDR1 LGHDT and CDR2 YNNKEL (reference sequence). The CDR3 spells CASSQDGVAETDTQYF. CDR3 sequence (DNA): TGTGCCAGCAGCCAAGATGGAGTAGCGGAGACAGATACGCAGTATTTT.

This sequence joins TRBV5-5 and TRBJ1-2; no clear D. Germline CDR1 reads SGHKS; CDR2 reads YYEKEE (reference sequence). Trimming left V 6 bases short and J 0 bases short, with 12 bases between. CDR3 length: 14 residues. The CDR3 coding sequence is TGTGCCAGCAAGCCTGGATCATCTAACTATGGCTACACCTTC. It codes for CASKPGSSNYGYTF.

The chain is built from TRBV19 and TRBJ1-1, with TRBD1 as a possible D gene (5 bases). The germline gives CDR1 LNHDA, CDR2 SQIVND (reference sequence). The CDR3 has 14 amino acids. Trimming stripped 8 bases from V and 4 bases from J, with 17 bases between. CDR3 in DNA: TGTGCCAGTTCCGATTACCCGGGGGGCACTGAAGCTTTCTTT. This translates into CASSDYPGGTEAFF.

In DNA form, the CDR3 reads TGTGCCAGCAGTGAAAAGACAGGAGTGGCCTACGAGCAGTACTTC. Its protein is CASSEKTGVAYEQYF. This sequence joins TRBV25-1 and TRBJ2-7; possibly TRBD1 for D (6 bases). The CDR3 is 15 residues long. V was trimmed by 2 bases and J by 2 bases, leaving 13 bases between them. Germline assignment: CDR1 MGHDK and CDR2 SYGVNS.

This clonotype was counted many times. The gene calls are TRBV9 and TRBJ2-1, with 12 nucleotides matching TRBD2. Germline trimming cut 4 bases from V and 2 bases from J; bases unmatched to any gene: 7. The CDR3 is 17 amino acids. Germline CDR1 is SGDLS and CDR2 is YYNGEE. In DNA form, the CDR3 reads TGTGCCAGCAGCCCAGGACTAGCGGGACCCCCCTACAATGAGCAGTTCTTC. Its translation is CASSPGLAGPPYNEQFF.

This clonotype came up a few times. This sequence joins TRBV15 and TRBJ2-1, with D hard to call. The CDR3 consists of 15 residues. Germline CDR1 is LNHNV and CDR2 is YYDKDF (reference sequence). Trimming took off 1 base at V and 4 bases at J, with 11 bases between the two ends. The DNA of the CDR3 is TGTGCCACCAGCAGAGGTCTAGAGAATTACAATGAGCAGTTCTTC. Translated, it gives CATSRGLENYNEQFF.

The chain has TRBV9 and TRBJ2-2, with 11 bases that match TRBD2. The trim removed 6 bases at V and 6 bases at J, leaving 7 bases unmatched. CDR1 is SGDLS, CDR2 YYNGEE, per germline. This CDR3 contains 15 residues. CDR3 DNA sequence: TGTGCCAGCACCATTAGCGGGGGGGCCGCCGGGGAGCTGTTTTTT. As protein: CASTISGGAAGELFF.

This clonotype occurred many times. This chain links TRBV5-5 with TRBJ1-6; 8 bases align to TRBD1. With V trimmed by 4 bases and J by 2 bases, 11 bases remained unmatched. CDR1 is SGHKS, CDR2 YYEKEE, per germline (reference sequence). The CDR3 consists of 18 residues. CDR3 residues: CASSPGQGFITYNSPLHF. The CDR3 DNA sequence: TGTGCCAGCAGCCCAGGACAGGGATTCATAACCTATAATTCACCCCTCCACTTT. The complete variable domain, with remaining parts taken from reference TRBV5-5 and TRBJ1-6, reads DAGVTQSPTHLIKTRGQQVTLRCSPISGHKSVSWYQQVLGQGPQFIFQYYEKEERGRGNFPDRFSARQFPNYSSELNVNALLLGDSALYLCASSPGQGFITYNSPLHFGNGTRLTVT.

This clonotype was recorded a few times. V usage is TRBV2 and J usage is TRBJ2-7; D is perhaps TRBD1 or TRBD2 (6 bases each). V lost 1 base and J 2 bases, leaving 12 bases between the germline ends. In germline, CDR1 is SNHLY, CDR2 FYNNEI. The CDR3 contains 15 residues. The DNA for the CDR3 is TGTGCCAGCAGTGAAGGGGGGGCTTTCCCCTACGAGCAGTACTTC. Protein: CASSEGGAFPYEQYF.

This clonotype has a count of ten or more. The J gene is TRBJ1-1, the V gene TRBV12-3 or TRBV12-4; D not certain. With 3 bases removed from V and 0 bases from J, the gap between germline ends came to 5 bases. The CDR3 is made up of 13 amino acids. The CDR3 DNA reads TGTGCCAGCAGTTTCAACCTGAACACTGAAGCTTTCTTT. This codes for CASSFNLNTEAFF.

J is TRBJ2-7 and V is TRBV30; 10 bases align to TRBD1. Germline lookup yields CDR1 GTSNPN and CDR2 SVGIG (reference sequence). Unmatched junction bases numbered 6, after V lost 3 bases and J lost 4 bases. There are 14 residues in the CDR3. CDR3 nucleotide sequence: TGTGCCTGGAGCCCAGGACAGGGGGTATACGAGCAGTACTTC. Protein: CAWSPGQGVYEQYF.

The CDR3 protein is CAWSQVSAQQGRGTEAFF. CDR3 bases: TGTGCCTGGAGTCAAGTATCAGCCCAACAGGGACGGGGCACTGAAGCTTTCTTT. This sequence joins TRBV30 and TRBJ1-1, with D possibly being TRBD1 (6 bases). The CDR3 covers 18 residues. CDR1 and CDR2 from the germline V gene are GTSNPN and SVGIG (reference sequence). V lost 2 bases and J 4 bases, leaving 26 bases between the germline ends.

This clonotype was detected only a few times. The chain recombines TRBV6-5 with TRBJ2-7; D not certain. Germline V gives CDR1 MNHEY, CDR2 SVGAGI. Trimming pared 2 bases from V and 6 bases from J, leaving 8 bases between. The CDR3 consists of 12 residues. CDR3 region: CASSYVGSEQYF. CDR3 DNA: TGTGCCAGCAGTTACGTCGGTTCCGAGCAGTACTTC.

The table lists this clonotype with a few counts. This rearrangement joins TRBV5-1 to TRBJ2-7; 9 nucleotides agree with TRBD1. Looked up from germline, CDR1 is SGHRS and CDR2 is YFSETQ. The CDR3 consists of 15 residues. Germline trimming cut 3 bases from V and 3 bases from J; bases unmatched to any gene: 7. This CDR3 reads CASSWGTGGGYEQYF. DNA of the CDR3: TGCGCCAGCAGCTGGGGTACAGGGGGCGGCTACGAGCAGTACTTC.